Presented here are 14 T cell receptor beta chains from one specimen sequenced in a study of blood T cell repertoires in COVID-19. TCRdb keeps only in-frame clones here, not all; method: immunoSEQ multiplex PCR. The sample records 30,000 to 40,000 clones, more than 65% being singletons. The specimen was peripheral blood. Receptors originate from a man aged 70 or older with acute or convalescent COVID-19.

The genes are TRBV13 and TRBJ2-5, with a tentative D call TRBD1 (5 bases). Trimming removed 3 bases from V and 5 bases from J, with 13 bases in between. Germline V gene data show CDR1 as PRHDT and CDR2 as FYEKMQ (reference sequence). The CDR3 totals 14 residues. As DNA, the CDR3 is TGTGCCAGCAGCTTTAGCAGGTCAGGGGAGACCCAGTACTTC. Protein sequence: CASSFSRSGETQYF.

V gene TRBV24-1 combines with J gene TRBJ2-3, with 8 nucleotides matching TRBD2. CDR1 and CDR2 from the germline V gene are KGHDR and SFDVKD. After removal of 8 bases from V and 4 bases from J, the junction contained 7 bases not matched to a gene. The CDR3 is made up of 14 amino acids. CDR3 sequence reads: CATTLRGGADTQYF. DNA of the CDR3: TGTGCCACCACCCTACGGGGGGGTGCAGATACGCAGTATTTT.

This sequence joins TRBV28 and TRBJ1-4; the D gene is possibly TRBD1 (6 bases). This CDR3 spans 15 amino acids. Germline CDR1 MDHEN, CDR2 SYDVKM. Trimming left V 7 bases short and J 7 bases short, with 19 bases between. Here the CDR3 DNA reads TGTGCCAGCATCCCCGTAGGGGGTGACGGTGAAAAACTGTTTTTT. It specifies CASIPVGGDGEKLFF.

The chain couples TRBV5-1 to TRBJ2-3; D remains ambiguous. Per the germline V gene, CDR1 is SGHRS and CDR2 is YFSETQ. The CDR3 has 13 amino acids. Deletions cut 1 base from V and 0 bases from J, with 3 bases between. The CDR3 region is CASSLTSTDTQYF. Here the CDR3 DNA reads TGCGCCAGCAGCTTGACAAGCACAGATACGCAGTATTTT.

The chain employs TRBV28 and TRBJ1-2, with 10 bases identical to TRBD1. Germline CDR1 is MDHEN and CDR2 is SYDVKM. The CDR3 is 15 residues long. Trimming cost V 8 bases and J 3 bases; bases outside gene matches: 9. The DNA of the CDR3 is TGTGCCAGCCAGGACAGGGGGGGTTGGTACTATGGCTACACCTTC. Translated: CASQDRGGWYYGYTF.

V gene TRBV9 combines with J gene TRBJ1-4, with no clear D. The length of the CDR3 is 15 residues. The V and J ends lost 3 bases and 0 bases respectively, with 9 bases between them. Per the germline V gene, CDR1 is SGDLS and CDR2 is YYNGEE. The DNA of the CDR3 is TGTGCCAGCAGCGCAGGAATTGCAACTAATGAAAAACTGTTTTTT. Its translation is CASSAGIATNEKLFF.

This chain joins TRBV7-9 and TRBJ1-4, with a tentative D call TRBD1 (5 bases). V was clipped by 5 bases and J by 8 bases, with 15 bases between them. The CDR3 covers 14 residues. In germline, CDR1 is SEHNR, CDR2 FQNEAQ (reference sequence). The CDR3 spells CASSPPGGKEKLFF. For the CDR3, the DNA is TGTGCCAGCAGCCCCCCGGGGGGGAAGGAAAAACTGTTTTTT.

V gene TRBV11-2 combines with J gene TRBJ1-4; D is possibly TRBD1 (6 bases). Germline CDR1 reads SGHAT; CDR2 reads FQNNGV. The V end was cut by 2 bases, the J end by 4 bases, with 8 bases between. The CDR3 has 14 residues. The CDR3 DNA reads as TGTGCCAGCAGCTTACAGGGGTTTAATGAAAAACTGTTTTTT. Protein product: CASSLQGFNEKLFF.

This chain joins TRBV7-9 and TRBJ1-4; 7 nucleotides align to TRBD1. After removal of 6 bases from V and 0 bases from J, the junction contained 13 bases not matched to a gene. The CDR3 spans 18 residues. CDR1 and CDR2 from the germline V gene are SEHNR and FQNEAQ (reference sequence). CDR3 loop: CASSSKIGQAATNEKLFF. CDR3 coding DNA: TGTGCCAGCAGTTCCAAGATTGGACAGGCAGCAACTAATGAAAAACTGTTTTTT.

V usage is TRBV6-5 and J usage is TRBJ1-2, with a weak D call TRBD1 (6 bases). This CDR3 comprises 13 residues. Germline values: CDR1 MNHEY, CDR2 SVGAGI. V was cut by 6 bases and J by 4 bases, with 12 bases left in between. The CDR3 DNA reads TGTGCCAGCAGCCTCACAGGGTTCTATGGCTACACCTTC. Translated: CASSLTGFYGYTF.

The CDR3 region is CASSQGFYEKLFF. For the CDR3, the DNA is TGTGCCAGCTCACAGGGGTTTTATGAAAAACTGTTTTTT. J is TRBJ1-4 and V is TRBV27; 7 positions match TRBD1. Germline values: CDR1 MNHEY, CDR2 SMNVEV (reference sequence). V lost 8 bases, J lost 6 bases, and 6 bases stayed unmatched. This CDR3 has 13 residues.

The chain employs TRBV27 and TRBJ1-1, with 8 bases lining up with TRBD1. CDR1 and CDR2 (germline): MNHEY, SMNVEV (reference sequence). Trimming cost V 5 bases and J 2 bases; bases outside gene matches: 4. The CDR3 runs to 14 residues. CDR3 sequence reads: CASSRGQVNTEAFF. CDR3 nucleotides: TGTGCCAGCAGTCGGGGACAGGTCAACACTGAAGCTTTCTTT.

The chain joins TRBV2 to TRBJ1-6, with 11 bases identical to TRBD1. Germline CDR1 is SNHLY and CDR2 is FYNNEI. There are 15 residues in the CDR3. V lost 5 bases to trimming and J lost 8 bases; unmatched junction nucleotides: 5. CDR3 residues: CASSLRTGGDSPLHF. In nucleotides, the CDR3 is TGTGCCAGCAGTTTGAGGACAGGGGGCGATTCACCCCTCCACTTT.

V gene TRBV29-1 combines with J gene TRBJ2-5; maybe TRBD1 (7 bases). This CDR3 region has 12 residues. Germline loops: CDR1 SQVTM, CDR2 ANQGSEA. V was trimmed by 4 bases and J by 6 bases, leaving 12 bases between them. DNA for the CDR3: TGCAGCGTTGGACAGGGAGGACAGACCCAGTACTTC. It translates to CSVGQGGQTQYF.